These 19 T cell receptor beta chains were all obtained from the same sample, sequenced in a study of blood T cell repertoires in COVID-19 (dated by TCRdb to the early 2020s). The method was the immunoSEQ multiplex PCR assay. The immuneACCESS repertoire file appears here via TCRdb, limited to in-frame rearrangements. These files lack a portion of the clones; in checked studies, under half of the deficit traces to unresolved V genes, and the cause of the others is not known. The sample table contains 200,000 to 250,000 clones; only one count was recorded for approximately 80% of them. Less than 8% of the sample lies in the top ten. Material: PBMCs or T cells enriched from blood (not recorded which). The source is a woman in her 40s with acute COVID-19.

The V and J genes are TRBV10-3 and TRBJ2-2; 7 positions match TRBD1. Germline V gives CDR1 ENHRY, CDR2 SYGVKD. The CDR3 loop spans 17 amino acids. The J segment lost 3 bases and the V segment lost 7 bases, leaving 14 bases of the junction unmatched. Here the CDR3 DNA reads TGTGCCATCACCAGGGGGACAGCGGAGCGAGACACCGGGGAGCTGTTTTTT. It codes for CAITRGTAERDTGELFF.

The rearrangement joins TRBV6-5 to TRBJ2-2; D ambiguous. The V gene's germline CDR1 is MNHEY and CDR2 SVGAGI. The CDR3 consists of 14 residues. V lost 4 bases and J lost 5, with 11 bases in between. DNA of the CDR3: TGTGCCAGCAGTTCCAGGCAGGCGACCGGGGAGCTGTTTTTT. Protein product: CASSSRQATGELFF.

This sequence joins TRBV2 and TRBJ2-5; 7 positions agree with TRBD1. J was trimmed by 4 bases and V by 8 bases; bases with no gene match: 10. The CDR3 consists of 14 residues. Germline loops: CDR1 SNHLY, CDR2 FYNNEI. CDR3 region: CASLARAGGETQYF. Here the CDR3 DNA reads TGTGCCAGCCTAGCCCGGGCAGGGGGAGAGACCCAGTACTTC.

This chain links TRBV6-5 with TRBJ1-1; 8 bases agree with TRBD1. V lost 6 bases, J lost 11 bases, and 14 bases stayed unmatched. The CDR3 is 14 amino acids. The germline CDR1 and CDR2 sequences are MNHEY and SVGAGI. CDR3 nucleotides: TGTGCCAGCAGCCTCCAGACAGGGGAACGTTTGGCTTTCTTT. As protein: CASSLQTGERLAFF.

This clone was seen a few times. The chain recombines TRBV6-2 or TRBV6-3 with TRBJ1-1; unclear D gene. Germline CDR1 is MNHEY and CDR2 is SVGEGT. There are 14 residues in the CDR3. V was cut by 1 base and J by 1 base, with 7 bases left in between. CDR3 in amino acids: CASSYFTENTEAFF. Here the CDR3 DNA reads TGTGCCAGCAGTTACTTTACAGAGAACACTGAAGCTTTCTTT.

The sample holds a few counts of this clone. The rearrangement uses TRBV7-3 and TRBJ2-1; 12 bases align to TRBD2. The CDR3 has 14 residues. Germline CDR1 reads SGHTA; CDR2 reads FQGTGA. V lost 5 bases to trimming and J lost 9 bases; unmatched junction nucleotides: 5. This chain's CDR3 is CASSPTSGSPEQFF. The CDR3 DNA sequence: TGTGCCAGCAGCCCGACTAGCGGGAGTCCTGAGCAGTTCTTC.

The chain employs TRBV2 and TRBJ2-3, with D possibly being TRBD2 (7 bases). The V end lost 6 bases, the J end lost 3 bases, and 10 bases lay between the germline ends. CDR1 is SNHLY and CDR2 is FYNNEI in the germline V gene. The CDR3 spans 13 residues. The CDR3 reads CASSGGPTDTQYF. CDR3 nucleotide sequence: TGTGCCAGCAGCGGGGGGCCTACAGATACGCAGTATTTT.

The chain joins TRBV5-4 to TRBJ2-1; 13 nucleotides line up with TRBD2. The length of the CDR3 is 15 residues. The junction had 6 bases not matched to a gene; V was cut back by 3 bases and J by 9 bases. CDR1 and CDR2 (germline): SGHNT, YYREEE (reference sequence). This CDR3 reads CASSYGLAGESEQFF. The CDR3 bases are TGTGCCAGCAGCTATGGACTAGCGGGAGAGAGTGAGCAGTTCTTC.

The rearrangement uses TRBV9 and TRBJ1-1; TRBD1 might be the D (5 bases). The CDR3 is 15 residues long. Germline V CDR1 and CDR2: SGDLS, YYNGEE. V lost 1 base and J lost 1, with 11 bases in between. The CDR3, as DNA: TGTGCCAGCAGCGTAATACAGGACCCGAACACTGAAGCTTTCTTT. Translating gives CASSVIQDPNTEAFF.

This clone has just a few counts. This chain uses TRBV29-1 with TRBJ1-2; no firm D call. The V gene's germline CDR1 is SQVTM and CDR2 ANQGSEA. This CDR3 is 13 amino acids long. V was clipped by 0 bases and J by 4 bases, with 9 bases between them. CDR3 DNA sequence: TGCAGCGTTGAAGATGGGAGCAGCTATGGCTACACCTTC. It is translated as CSVEDGSSYGYTF. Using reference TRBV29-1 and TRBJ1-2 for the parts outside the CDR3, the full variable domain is SAVISQKPSRDICQRGTSLTIQCQVDSQVTMMFWYRQQPGQSLTLIATANQGSEATYESGFVIDKFPISRPNLTFSTLTVSNMSPEDSSIYLCSVEDGSSYGYTFGSGTRLTVV.

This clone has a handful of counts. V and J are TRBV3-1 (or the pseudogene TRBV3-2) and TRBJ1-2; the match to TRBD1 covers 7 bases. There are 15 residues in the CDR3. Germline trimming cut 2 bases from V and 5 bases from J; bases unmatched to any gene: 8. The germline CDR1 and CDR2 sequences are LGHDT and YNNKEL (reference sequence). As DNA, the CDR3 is TGTGCCAGCAGCCAAATAGGGGGCGCGATTTATGGCTACACCTTC. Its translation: CASSQIGGAIYGYTF.

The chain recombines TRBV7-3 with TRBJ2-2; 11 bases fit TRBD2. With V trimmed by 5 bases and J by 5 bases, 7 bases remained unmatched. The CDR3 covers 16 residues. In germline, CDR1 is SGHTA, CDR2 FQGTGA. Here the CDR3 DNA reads TGTGCCAGCAGCATTACGGGACTAGCGGCGACCGGGGAGCTGTTTTTT. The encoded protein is CASSITGLAATGELFF.

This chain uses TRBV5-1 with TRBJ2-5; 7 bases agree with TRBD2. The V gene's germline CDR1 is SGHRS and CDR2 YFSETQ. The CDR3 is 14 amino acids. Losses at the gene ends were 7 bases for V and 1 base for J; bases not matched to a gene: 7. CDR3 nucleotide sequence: TGCGCCAGCGGTCGGGGGAGGGTCCAAGAGACCCAGTACTTC. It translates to CASGRGRVQETQYF.

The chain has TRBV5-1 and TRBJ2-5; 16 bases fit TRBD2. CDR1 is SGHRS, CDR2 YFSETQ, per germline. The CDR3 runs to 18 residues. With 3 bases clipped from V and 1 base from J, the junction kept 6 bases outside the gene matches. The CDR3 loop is CASSSGLAGGTSQETQYF. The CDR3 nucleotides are TGCGCCAGCAGCTCGGGACTAGCGGGAGGGACCTCCCAAGAGACCCAGTACTTC.

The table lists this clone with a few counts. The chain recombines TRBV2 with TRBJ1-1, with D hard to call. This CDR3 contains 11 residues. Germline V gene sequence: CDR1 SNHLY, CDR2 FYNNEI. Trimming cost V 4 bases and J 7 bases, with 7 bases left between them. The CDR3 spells CASSVPSEAFF. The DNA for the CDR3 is TGTGCCAGCAGTGTTCCGAGTGAAGCTTTCTTT.

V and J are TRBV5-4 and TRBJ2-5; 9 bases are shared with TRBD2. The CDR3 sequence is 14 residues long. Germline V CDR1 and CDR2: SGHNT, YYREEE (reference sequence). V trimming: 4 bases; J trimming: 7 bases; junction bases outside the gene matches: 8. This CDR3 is CASSPWTSEGTQYF. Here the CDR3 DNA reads TGTGCCAGCAGCCCATGGACTAGCGAGGGGACCCAGTACTTC. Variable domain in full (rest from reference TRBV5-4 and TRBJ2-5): ETGVTQSPTHLIKTRGQQVTLRCSSQSGHNTVSWYQQALGQGPQFIFQYYREEENGRGNFPPRFSGLQFPNYSSELNVNALELDDSALYLCASSPWTSEGTQYFGPGTRLLVL.

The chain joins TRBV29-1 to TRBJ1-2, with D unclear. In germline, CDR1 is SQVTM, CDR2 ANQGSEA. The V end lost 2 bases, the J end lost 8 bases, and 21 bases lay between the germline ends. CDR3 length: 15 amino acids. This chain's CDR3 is CSVERGSDYPGGYTF. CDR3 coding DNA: TGCAGCGTTGAACGAGGGTCCGACTATCCGGGAGGCTACACCTTC.

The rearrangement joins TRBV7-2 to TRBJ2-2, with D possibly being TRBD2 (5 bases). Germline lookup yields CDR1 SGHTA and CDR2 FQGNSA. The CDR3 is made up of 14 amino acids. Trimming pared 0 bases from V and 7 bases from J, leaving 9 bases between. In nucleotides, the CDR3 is TGTGCCAGCAGCTTAGCGGGAGAACGCGGGGAGCTGTTTTTT. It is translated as CASSLAGERGELFF. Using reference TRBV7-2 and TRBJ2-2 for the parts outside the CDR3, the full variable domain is GAGVSQSPSNKVTEKGKDVELRCDPISGHTALYWYRQSLGQGLEFLIYFQGNSAPDKSGLPSDRFSAERTGGSVSTLTIQRTQQEDSAVYLCASSLAGERGELFFGEGSRLTVL.

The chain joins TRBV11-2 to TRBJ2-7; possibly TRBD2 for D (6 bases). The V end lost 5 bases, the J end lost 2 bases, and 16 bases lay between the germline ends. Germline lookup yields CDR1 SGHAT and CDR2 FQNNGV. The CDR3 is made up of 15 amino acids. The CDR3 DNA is TGTGCCAGCAGCACGGGGAGGTCCAGTACCTACGAGCAGTACTTC. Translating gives CASSTGRSSTYEQYF. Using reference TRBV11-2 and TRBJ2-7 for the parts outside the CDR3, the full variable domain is EAGVAQSPRYKIIEKRQSVAFWCNPISGHATLYWYQQILGQGPKLLIQFQNNGVVDDSQLPKDRFSAERLKGVDSTLKIQPAKLEDSAVYLCASSTGRSSTYEQYFGPGTRLTVT.